This TCR beta chain was retrieved from a study of shared T cell receptors in the human thymus. Sequencing used immunoSEQ multiplex PCR; TCRdb keeps in-frame clones, though not all of them. Among about 400,000 clones listed, around 95% were seen once. The sequence was obtained from a human donor. The sequenced sample consisted of thymocytes.

The CDR3 DNA sequence: TGTGCCAGCAGTCCCTCGGGCGCAGGGGAAGACCGGGAGGTTAGCAATCAGCCCCAGCATTTT. It yields the protein CASSPSGAGEDREVSNQPQHF. The chain recombines TRBV28 with TRBJ1-5, with D perhaps TRBD1 (6 bases). Trimming took off 5 bases at V and 0 bases at J, with 29 bases between the two ends. The CDR3 has 21 residues. The germline CDR1 and CDR2 sequences are MDHEN and SYDVKM.